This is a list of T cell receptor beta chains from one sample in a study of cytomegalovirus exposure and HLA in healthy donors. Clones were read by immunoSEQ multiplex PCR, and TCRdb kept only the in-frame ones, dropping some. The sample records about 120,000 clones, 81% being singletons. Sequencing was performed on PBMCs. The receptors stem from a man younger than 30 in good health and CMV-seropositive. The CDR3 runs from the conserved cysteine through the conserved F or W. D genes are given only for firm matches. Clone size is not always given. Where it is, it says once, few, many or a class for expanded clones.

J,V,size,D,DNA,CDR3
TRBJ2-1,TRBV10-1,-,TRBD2,TGCGCCAGCAGTGAGTCGACTAGCGGGGGGGCGGATGAGCAGTTCTTC,CASSESTSGGADEQFF
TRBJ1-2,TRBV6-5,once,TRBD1,TGTGCCAGCAGTTATACAGGGGGCTGGTATGGCTACACCTTC,CASSYTGGWYGYTF
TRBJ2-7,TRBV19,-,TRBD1,TGTGCCAGTAGTCTTTCGGGACAGGGCATAAGCCACGAGCAGTACTTC,CASSLSGQGISHEQYF
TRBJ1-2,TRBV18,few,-,TGTGCCAGCTCATACAGGGACACCGCATTCACCTTC,CASSYRDTAFTF
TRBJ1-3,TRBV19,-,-,TGTGCCAGTAGTTCTACAGGGTTGGAAGGAAACACCATATATTTT,CASSSTGLEGNTIYF
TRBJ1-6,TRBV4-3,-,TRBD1,TGCGCCAGCAGCCGGGCCTACCGGGACAGCAACTCACCCCTCCACTTT,CASSRAYRDSNSPLHF
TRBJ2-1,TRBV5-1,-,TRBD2,TGCGCCAGCAGCAGGGGGTCTAGCGGGAGTAATGAGCAGTTCTTC,CASSRGSSGSNEQFF
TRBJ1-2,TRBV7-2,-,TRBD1,TGTGCCAGCAGTTTCTGGACAGGGTCGGGCTATGGCTACACCTTC,CASSFWTGSGYGYTF
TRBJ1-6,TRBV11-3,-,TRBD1,TGTGCCAGCAGCTTAGACGGGACAGCCGATTCACCCCTCCACTTT,CASSLDGTADSPLHF
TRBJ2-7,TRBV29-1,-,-,TGCAGCGTTTTGATTATAGGGGGGGGTTACGAGCAGTACTTC,CSVLIIGGGYEQYF
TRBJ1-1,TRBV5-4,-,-,TGTGCCAGCAGCTTGGGGGGCACAGTCTTTTTTGAAGCTTTCTTT,CASSLGGTVFFEAFF
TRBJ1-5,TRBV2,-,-,TGTGCCAGCAGTGCTGACAGATTAACAAATCAGCCCCAGCATTTT,CASSADRLTNQPQHF
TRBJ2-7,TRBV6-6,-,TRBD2,TGTGCCAGCACCCACGGGGGGGCCTACGAGCAGTACTTC,CASTHGGAYEQYF
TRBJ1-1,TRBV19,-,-,TGTGCCAGTCTTTCCCAGGGCAACACTGAAGCTTTCTTT,CASLSQGNTEAFF
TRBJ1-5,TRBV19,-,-,TGTGCCAGTAGTCAGACAGCGAATCAGCCCCAGCATTTT,CASSQTANQPQHF
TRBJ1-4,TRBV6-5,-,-,TGTGCCAGCAGTGAAAGAGGAGAGGCTGAAAAACTGTTTTTT,CASSERGEAEKLFF
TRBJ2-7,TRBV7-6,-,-,TGTGCCAGCAGCTCGTCCAGGCTACGGGGGGCGAACGAGCAGTACTTC,CASSSSRLRGANEQYF
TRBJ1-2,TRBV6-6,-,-,TGTGCCAGCTCTGAAGGGGCGAGGGGCTACACCTTC,CASSEGARGYTF
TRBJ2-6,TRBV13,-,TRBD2,TGTGCCAGCAGCTCACCCCCTCCTAGCGGGGCGTTTTCTGGGGCCAACGTCCTGACTTTC,CASSSPPPSGAFSGANVLTF
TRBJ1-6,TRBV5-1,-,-,TGCGCCAGCAGATCCACAGGATTGGGTTCACCCCTCCACTTT,CASRSTGLGSPLHF
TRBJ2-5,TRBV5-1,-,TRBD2,TGCGCCACCAAACCGCTAGCCGGGGCTAGCGGAAAAGAGACCCAGTACTTC,CATKPLAGASGKETQYF
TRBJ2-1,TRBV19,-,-,TGTGCCAGTAGTATTTCGGTAAACAATGAGCAGTTCTTC,CASSISVNNEQFF
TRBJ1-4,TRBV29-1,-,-,TGCAGCGTTGAGGGGCTATCTAATGAAAAACTGTTTTTT,CSVEGLSNEKLFF
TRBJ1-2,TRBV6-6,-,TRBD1,TGTGCCAGCAGTTACCCTCGGACAGGGGATTTTTATGGCTACACCTTC,CASSYPRTGDFYGYTF
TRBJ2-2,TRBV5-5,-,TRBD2,TGTGCCAGCAGCTGGACTAGCGGCACCGGGGAGCTGTTTTTT,CASSWTSGTGELFF
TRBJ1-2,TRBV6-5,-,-,TGTGCCAGCAGTGGCACCACTAACTATGGCTACACCTTC,CASSGTTNYGYTF
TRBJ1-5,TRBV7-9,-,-,TGTTCCAGCAGCGATACAGGCAGACAGGGCAATCAGCCCCAGCATTTT,CSSSDTGRQGNQPQHF
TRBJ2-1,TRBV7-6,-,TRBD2,TGTGCCGGGAGGCTAGCGGGGGCGATGTCTCTCAATGAGCAGTTCTTC,CAGRLAGAMSLNEQFF
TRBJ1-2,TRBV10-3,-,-,TGTGCCATCAGTGACCCAGACAGAGGAGAAAGCTACACCTTC,CAISDPDRGESYTF
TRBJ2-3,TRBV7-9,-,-,TGTGCCAGCAGCTTAGCGGTCGGGGTTTCGGGCACAGATACGCAGTATTTT,CASSLAVGVSGTDTQYF
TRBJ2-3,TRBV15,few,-,TGTGCCACCAGCAGAGAATCGGCGGGGAATGATAGGGATACGCAGTATTTT,CATSRESAGNDRDTQYF
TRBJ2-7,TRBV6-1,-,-,TGTGCCAGCAGTGGCGCGTGGGAGCAGTACTTC,CASSGAWEQYF
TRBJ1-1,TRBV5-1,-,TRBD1,TGCGCCAGCAGCTTGGTCCCGGGACAGAGGAACACTGAAGCTTTCTTT,CASSLVPGQRNTEAFF
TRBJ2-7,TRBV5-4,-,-,TGTGCCAGCAGCTGGGGGGTGAGGTCATCCTACGAGCAGTACTTC,CASSWGVRSSYEQYF
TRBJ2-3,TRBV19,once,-,TGTGCCAGTAGTTCTGGTCCATACCAGGGGACAGATACGCAGTATTTT,CASSSGPYQGTDTQYF
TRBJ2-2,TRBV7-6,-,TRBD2,TGTGCCAGCAGCTTACTTAGCGGGAAAACCGGGGAGCTGTTTTTT,CASSLLSGKTGELFF
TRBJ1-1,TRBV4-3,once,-,TGCGCCAGCAGCCAAGTAGGCCGGGGAAACACTAAAGCTTTCTTT,CASSQVGRGNTKAFF
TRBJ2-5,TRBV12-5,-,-,TGTGCTAGGACTCCGGGGGAGACCCAGTACTTC,CARTPGETQYF
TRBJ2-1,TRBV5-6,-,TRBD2,TGTGCCAGCAGCCCCGCTCCGGGACTAGCGGGGGGGGCCTACAATGAGCAGTTCTTC,CASSPAPGLAGGAYNEQFF
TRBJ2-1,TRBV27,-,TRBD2,TGTGCCAGCAGCCCTTTAGCGGGAGTAAAGTATGAGCAGTTCTTC,CASSPLAGVKYEQFF
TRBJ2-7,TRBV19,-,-,TGTGCCAGTAGTATGGTGGGGGGCTCCTACGAGCAGTACTTC,CASSMVGGSYEQYF
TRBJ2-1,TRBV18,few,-,TGTGCCAGCTCACCGTCTCGAGAATACAATGAGCAGTTCTTC,CASSPSREYNEQFF
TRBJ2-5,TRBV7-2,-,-,TGTGCCAGCAGCGTCAAGCACCAAGAGACCCAGTACTTC,CASSVKHQETQYF
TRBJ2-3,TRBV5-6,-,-,TGTGCCAGCAGCTTGGCCCGTAATCGTGGTTACTCCACAGATACGCAGTATTTT,CASSLARNRGYSTDTQYF
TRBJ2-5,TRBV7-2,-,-,TGTGCCAGCAGCCCGAACAGTGCCAATCAAGAGACCCAGTACTTC,CASSPNSANQETQYF
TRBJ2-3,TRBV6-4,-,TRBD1,TGTGCCAGCAGTGTAACAGGGGGCACAGATACGCAGTATTTT,CASSVTGGTDTQYF
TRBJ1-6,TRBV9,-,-,TGTGCCAGCAGCGTAGCGGGGTCCTATAATTCACCCCTCCACTTT,CASSVAGSYNSPLHF
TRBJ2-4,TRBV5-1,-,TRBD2,TGCGCCAGCAGCTTGCCTAGCGGGGGGATAGCCAAAAACATTCAGTACTTC,CASSLPSGGIAKNIQYF